This paragraph reports one T cell receptor beta chain. The data are from a study of blood T cell repertoires in COVID-19. Overall study: Samples taken during acute and convalescent COVID-19 were collected in the United States, Italy and Spain. The cDNA or gDNA used as material had been derived from T cells, B-cell-depleted T cells, or PBMCs.

The CDR3 runs 15 residues. The V end lost 4 bases, the J end lost 11 bases, and 18 bases lay between the germline ends. Germline CDR1 reads SGHTA; CDR2 reads FQGTGA. Assay used: immunoSEQ multiplex PCR; TCRdb lists only in-frame clones, some missing. In the table there are almost 250,000 clones, more than 75% of which are singletons. The sequenced sample was peripheral blood. This TCR derives from a woman aged 55-70 years who had recovered from COVID-19. The genes are TRBV7-3 and TRBJ1-6; D unclear. DNA for the CDR3: TGTGCCAGCAGCTCCCTTTGGGGAGGTGGGACACCCCTCCACTTT. Its protein product is CASSSLWGGGTPLHF.